This is a list of T cell receptor beta chains from one sample in a study of T-cell reconstitution after alpha-beta-depleted transplantation in children. In TCRdb, the PCR reads were re-called with MiXCR into one record per CDR3 protein. The repertoire holds some 520,000 distinct CDR3 sequences, with approximately 29% as singletons. The source material was PBMCs from the stem cell graft donor, sampled from the stem cell graft. The source of these receptors is a human donor who donated a stem cell graft to a child with aplastic anemia. CDR3s include the opening cysteine and the closing phenylalanine or tryptophan. The D gene is left open where the match is weak. Clone size is shown for a subset of rows, as once, few, many or a class of expanded clone.

size | J | V | D | DNA | CDR3
NA | TRBJ2-1 | TRBV24-1 | NA | TGTGCCACCAGTGATTTGCAGGCGGGTGGTCCCTGGGGCTCCTACAATGAGCAGTTCTTC | CATSDLQAGGPWGSYNEQFF
few | TRBJ2-5 | TRBV7-2 | TRBD2 | TGTGCCAGCAGCTCGACTAGCGGGAAATACCAAGAGACCCAGTACTTC | CASSSTSGKYQETQYF
NA | TRBJ1-2 | TRBV7-2 | NA | TGTGCCAGCAGCTCTCCCGTATCAAACGGCCATGGCTACACCTTC | CASSSPVSNGHGYTF
NA | TRBJ2-1 | TRBV18 | NA | TGTGCCAGCTCGGTGAACTCCTACAATGAGCAGTTCTTC | CASSVNSYNEQFF
NA | TRBJ1-4 | TRBV11-3 | TRBD1 | TGTGCCAGCAGCATAGGAGGAACAGGGGTCGAACTGTTTTTT | CASSIGGTGVELFF
few | TRBJ1-2 | TRBV7-2 | NA | TGTGCCAGCAGCTCAGTGGACAGTTACTATGGCTACACCTTC | CASSSVDSYYGYTF
NA | TRBJ1-1 | TRBV12-3/TRBV12-4 | NA | TGTGCCAGCAGGGGGGGGCGTGGGAACACTGAAGCTTTCTTT | CASRGGRGNTEAFF
NA | TRBJ2-5 | TRBV5-1 | NA | TGCGCCAGCAGCCACGCTCCGTACCAAGAGACCCAGTACTTC | CASSHAPYQETQYF
NA | TRBJ1-2 | TRBV19 | TRBD1 | TGTGCCAGTAGTAGCACAGGGGTAGATGATGGCTACACCTTC | CASSSTGVDDGYTF
NA | TRBJ1-5 | TRBV6-2/TRBV6-3 | NA | TGTGCCAGCAGTTACTCGAAAACTCAGCCCCAGCATTTT | CASSYSKTQPQHF
few | TRBJ1-3 | TRBV20-1 | NA | TGCAGTGCTTACTGGGCGGACACCATATATTTT | CSAYWADTIYF
once | TRBJ2-3 | TRBV5-1 | TRBD2 | TGCGCCAGCAGCCGGACTAGCGGGCCCACAGATACGCAGTATTTT | CASSRTSGPTDTQYF
NA | TRBJ1-1 | TRBV6-2/TRBV6-3 | NA | TGTGCCAGCAGTTACGGAGCTGAGGGGAGGCCTGAAGCTTTCTTT | CASSYGAEGRPEAFF
few | TRBJ2-5 | TRBV11-2 | TRBD2 | TGTGCCAGCAGCCAGGGACTAGCGGGAGAGACCCAGTACTTC | CASSQGLAGETQYF
NA | TRBJ2-2 | TRBV5-5 | NA | TGTGCCAGCCATTCTAGGGCGAGCACCGGGGAGCTGTTTTTT | CASHSRASTGELFF
NA | TRBJ2-5 | TRBV3-1 | TRBD2 | TGTGCCAGCAGCCTCACTAGCGAGGGAGAGACCCAGTACTTC | CASSLTSEGETQYF
NA | TRBJ2-1 | TRBV5-6 | NA | TGTGCCAGCAGCCTACGACAGAGAAGCTCCTACAATGAGCAGTTCTTC | CASSLRQRSSYNEQFF
NA | TRBJ1-5 | TRBV27 | NA | TGTGCCAGCAGTTCCCGCGGGGCAGAAAGGTTCAATCAGCCCCAGCATTTT | CASSSRGAERFNQPQHF
NA | TRBJ2-1 | TRBV7-2 | NA | TGTGCCAGCAGCTTATACAGGCGACTAGTTCGCGATGAGCAGTTCTTC | CASSLYRRLVRDEQFF
few | TRBJ2-1 | TRBV7-2 | TRBD2 | TGTGCCAGCAGCTTAGATTCGGGAGGCTCCTACAATGAGCAGTTCTTC | CASSLDSGGSYNEQFF
NA | TRBJ2-2 | TRBV7-7 | NA | TGTGCCAGCAGCCCGGGAGAAGTTCGCACCGGGGAGCTGTTTTTT | CASSPGEVRTGELFF
NA | TRBJ2-5 | TRBV18 | NA | TGTGCCAGCTCACCTGGTTTGTCAGAGACCCAGTACTTC | CASSPGLSETQYF
NA | TRBJ1-1 | TRBV6-1 | NA | TGTGCCAGCACCTTTGTGGGTGACCCGGGCGCTGAAGCTTTCTTT | CASTFVGDPGAEAFF
NA | TRBJ2-5 | TRBV25-1 | TRBD2 | TGTGCCAGCAGTGAATTGACTAGCGGGAGGGGTGAGACCCAGTACTTC | CASSELTSGRGETQYF
few | TRBJ2-2 | TRBV12-3/TRBV12-4 | NA | TGTGCCAGCAGTTCATCGGAGAACACCGGGGAGCTGTTTTTT | CASSSSENTGELFF
NA | TRBJ1-3 | TRBV19 | NA | TGTGCCAGTAGAGAGTTCTCTGGAAACACCATATATTTT | CASREFSGNTIYF
NA | TRBJ2-7 | TRBV29-1 | NA | TGCAGCGTTGAGGTCGGGGGAGGCTACGAGCAGTACTTC | CSVEVGGGYEQYF
NA | TRBJ2-7 | TRBV19 | TRBD2 | TGTGCCAGTAATACGACTAGCGGGTCACCTCCAGCCTCCTACGAGCAGTACTTC | CASNTTSGSPPASYEQYF
NA | TRBJ1-1 | TRBV29-1 | NA | TGCAGCGCTCGACTTGGGGGCACTGAAGCTTTCTTT | CSARLGGTEAFF
many | TRBJ1-1 | TRBV12-3/TRBV12-4 | NA | TGTGCCAGCAGTTTGGGGTCTGAAGCTTTCTTT | CASSLGSEAFF
many | TRBJ1-5 | TRBV20-1 | TRBD1 | TGCAGTGCTAGAGACCTCGGACAGGGGGCTGATACTCAGCCCCAGCATTTT | CSARDLGQGADTQPQHF
NA | TRBJ2-1 | TRBV6-1 | TRBD2 | TGTGCCAGCAGTGGTCCGGTGGGAGGGAACCTTGGGTCCTACAATGAGCAGTTCTTC | CASSGPVGGNLGSYNEQFF